Each of the 19 T cell receptor beta chains below was sequenced from the same sample in a study of monozygotic twins with inflammatory bowel disease. TCRdb reprocessed the 5' RACE reads, keeping one entry per CDR3 protein, no DNA. The sample spans about 350,000 distinct CDR3 sequences; the ten largest clones claim under 2.5%. Sequencing was carried out using blood. The receptors come from a human donor with ulcerative colitis or Crohn's disease, or a healthy co-twin of an affected twin (not recorded which).

The genes are TRBV12-3 or TRBV12-4 and TRBJ2-3; the TCRdb D gene call, TRBD1, has no DNA to confirm it. This CDR3 region has 14 residues. The CDR3: CASTDRGGTDTQYF.

The chain is built from TRBV7-9 and TRBJ1-1; there is no DNA to check the TCRdb D call of TRBD1. The V gene's germline CDR1 is SEHNR and CDR2 FQNEAQ (reference sequence). The CDR3 has 16 amino acids. The CDR3 is CASSLMGLDRDPEAFF. The whole variable domain, filled in from reference TRBV7-9 and TRBJ1-1, reads DTGVSQNPRHKITKRGQNVTFRCDPISEHNRLYWYRQTLGQGPEFLTYFQNEAQLEKSRLLSDRFSAERPKGSFSTLEIQRTEQGDSAMYLCASSLMGLDRDPEAFFGQGTRLTVV.

The chain combines TRBV6-1 with TRBJ1-6; the D gene TCRdb calls, TRBD1, cannot be checked with no DNA. Germline V CDR1 and CDR2: MNHNS, SASEGT. The CDR3 length is 14 residues. CDR3 sequence reads: CASSMDRGNSPLHF.

The chain recombines TRBV20-1 with TRBJ2-4; TCRdb picks TRBD1, but there is no DNA to check that call. CDR1 and CDR2 from the germline V gene are DFQATT and SNEGSKA (reference sequence). The CDR3 runs to 16 residues. The chain's CDR3 is CSASRLGAGRGNIQYF.

The chain joins TRBV20-1 to TRBJ1-1. Germline V gives CDR1 DFQATT, CDR2 SNEGSKA (reference sequence). This CDR3 region has 12 residues. The CDR3 spells CSAESWGTEAFF.

The rearrangement links TRBV19 to TRBJ2-2; the D call from TCRdb, TRBD1, cannot be confirmed without DNA. Germline V CDR1 and CDR2: LNHDA, SQIVND (reference sequence). This CDR3 spans 14 amino acids. CDR3 region: CASSLTGPTGELFF.

V and J are TRBV28 and TRBJ2-7; the D gene TCRdb calls, TRBD2, cannot be checked with no DNA. This CDR3 is 16 amino acids long. Germline assignment: CDR1 MDHEN and CDR2 SYDVKM. CDR3: CASSFRTSGRGDEQYF.

The chain links TRBV10-1 to TRBJ2-1; absent DNA, TCRdb's TRBD2 call cannot be checked. CDR3 size: 16 residues. Germline V CDR1 and CDR2: WNHNN, SYGVQD (reference sequence). CDR3 in amino acids: CASSPGGTSGRREQFF.

This chain connects TRBV29-1 to TRBJ2-5. Germline values: CDR1 SQVTM, CDR2 ANQGSEA. This CDR3 has 13 residues. The CDR3 reads CSVLGGGSETQYF.

The chain uses TRBV12-3 or TRBV12-4 and TRBJ2-1; TCRdb lists TRBD1, though no DNA is available to test this call. This CDR3 region has 16 residues. The CDR3 spells CASSAQGRGSYNEQFF.

The chain recombines TRBV29-1 with TRBJ2-7; without DNA, the TCRdb call of TRBD1 cannot be checked. CDR1 is SQVTM and CDR2 is ANQGSEA in the germline V gene. The CDR3 is made up of 14 amino acids. CDR3 in amino acids: CSVSRDRGPYEQYF.

The chain is built from TRBV27 and TRBJ1-5; the TRBD1 assignment by TCRdb is unverifiable without DNA. Per germline, CDR1 MNHEY and CDR2 SMNVEV (reference sequence). The CDR3 length is 18 residues. The CDR3 loop is CASSFQGPNTFSNQPQHF.

This chain joins TRBV28 and TRBJ2-1; TCRdb's D call, TRBD2, is unchecked because there is no DNA. The CDR3 is 15 residues long. Germline assignment: CDR1 MDHEN and CDR2 SYDVKM. CDR3 residues: CASSPGPSGSWEQFF.

The chain employs TRBV20-1 and TRBJ1-2; TCRdb gives TRBD1 as the D gene, but with no DNA this cannot be confirmed. The CDR3 is 13 residues long. Looked up from germline, CDR1 is DFQATT and CDR2 is SNEGSKA (reference sequence). The CDR3 loop is CSTTRTGADGYTF.

The chain joins TRBV7-2 to TRBJ2-3. This CDR3 is 13 amino acids long. Germline CDR1 and CDR2: SGHTA and FQGNSA. The CDR3 reads CASSLVEANTQYF. The full variable domain, in which reference TRBV7-2 and TRBJ2-3 provide the parts outside the CDR3, is GAGVSQSPSNKVTEKGKDVELRCDPISGHTALYWYRQSLGQGLEFLIYFQGNSAPDKSGLPSDRFSAERTGGSVSTLTIQRTQQEDSAVYLCASSLVEANTQYFGPGTRLTVL.

The CDR3 spells CASSRLSAEGTDTQYF. The gene calls are TRBV7-6 and TRBJ2-3; the D call of TRBD2 rests on TCRdb alone, since no DNA is present to check it. The CDR3 runs to 16 residues. CDR1 and CDR2 from the germline V gene are SGHVS and FNYEAQ.

V is TRBV14 and J is TRBJ2-1; with no DNA, the TCRdb D assignment of TRBD2 cannot be verified. The CDR3 has 16 residues. Germline V gives CDR1 SGHDN, CDR2 FVKESK. CDR3 protein: CASSQDRVAGDNEQFF. Using reference TRBV14 and TRBJ2-1 for the parts outside the CDR3, the full variable domain is EAGVTQFPSHSVIEKGQTVTLRCDPISGHDNLYWYRRVMGKEIKFLLHFVKESKQDESGMPNNRFLAERTGGTYSTLKVQPAELEDSGVYFCASSQDRVAGDNEQFFGPGTRLTVL.

The chain joins TRBV5-1 to TRBJ2-1; TCRdb's D call, TRBD2, is unchecked because there is no DNA. This CDR3 has 15 residues. Germline CDR1 reads SGHRS; CDR2 reads YFSETQ. CDR3 region: CASGLTSGTLNEQFF.

This chain connects TRBV20-1 to TRBJ2-3; the D call of TRBD1 rests on TCRdb alone, since no DNA is present to check it. CDR1 is DFQATT, CDR2 SNEGSKA, per germline (reference sequence). CDR3 length: 13 residues. CDR3 residues: CSANRGWTDTQYF.